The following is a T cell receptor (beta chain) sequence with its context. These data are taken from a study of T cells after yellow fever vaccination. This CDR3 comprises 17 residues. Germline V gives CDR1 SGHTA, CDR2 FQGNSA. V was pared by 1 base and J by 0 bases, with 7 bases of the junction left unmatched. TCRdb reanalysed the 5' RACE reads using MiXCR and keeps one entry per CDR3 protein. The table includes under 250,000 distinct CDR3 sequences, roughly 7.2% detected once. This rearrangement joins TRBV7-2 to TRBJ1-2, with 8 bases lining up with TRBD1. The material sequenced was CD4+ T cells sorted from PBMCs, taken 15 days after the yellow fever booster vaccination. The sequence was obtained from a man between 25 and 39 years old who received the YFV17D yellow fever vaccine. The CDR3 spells CASSLVPTGATNYGYTF. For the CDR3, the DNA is TGTGCCAGCAGCTTAGTTCCGACAGGGGCGACTAACTATGGCTACACCTTC.